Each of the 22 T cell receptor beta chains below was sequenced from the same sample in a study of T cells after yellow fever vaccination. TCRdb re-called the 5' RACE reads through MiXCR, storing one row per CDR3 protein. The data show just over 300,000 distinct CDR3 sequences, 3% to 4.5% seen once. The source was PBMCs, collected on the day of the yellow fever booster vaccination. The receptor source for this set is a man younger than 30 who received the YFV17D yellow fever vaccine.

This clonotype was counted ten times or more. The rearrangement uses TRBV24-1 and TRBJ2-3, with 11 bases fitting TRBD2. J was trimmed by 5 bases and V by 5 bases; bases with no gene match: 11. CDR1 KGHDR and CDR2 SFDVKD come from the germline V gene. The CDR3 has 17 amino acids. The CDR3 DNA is TGTGCCACCAGTGCCCTACTAGCGGGGGCCCACGAAGATACGCAGTATTTT. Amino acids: CATSALLAGAHEDTQYF.

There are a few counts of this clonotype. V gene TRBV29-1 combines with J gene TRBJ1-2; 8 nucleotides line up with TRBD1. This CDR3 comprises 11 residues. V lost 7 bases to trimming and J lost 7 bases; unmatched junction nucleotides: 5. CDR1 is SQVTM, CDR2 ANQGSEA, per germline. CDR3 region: CSEGQEGGYTF. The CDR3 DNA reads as TGCAGCGAGGGACAGGAGGGTGGCTACACCTTC.

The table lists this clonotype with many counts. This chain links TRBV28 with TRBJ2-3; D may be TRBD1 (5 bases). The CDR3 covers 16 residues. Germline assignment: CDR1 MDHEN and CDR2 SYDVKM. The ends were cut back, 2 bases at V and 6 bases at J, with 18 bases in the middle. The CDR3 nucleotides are TGTGCCAGCAGTTTAATAGCCCGAGCTAGGGGTGATACGCAGTATTTT. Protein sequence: CASSLIARARGDTQYF.

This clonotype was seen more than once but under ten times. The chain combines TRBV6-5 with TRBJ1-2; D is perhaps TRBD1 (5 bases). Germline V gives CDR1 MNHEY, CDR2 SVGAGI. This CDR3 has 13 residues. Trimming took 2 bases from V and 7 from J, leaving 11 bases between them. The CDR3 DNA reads TGTGCCAGCAGTTACGGGCGACAGCTTGGCTACACCTTC. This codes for CASSYGRQLGYTF.

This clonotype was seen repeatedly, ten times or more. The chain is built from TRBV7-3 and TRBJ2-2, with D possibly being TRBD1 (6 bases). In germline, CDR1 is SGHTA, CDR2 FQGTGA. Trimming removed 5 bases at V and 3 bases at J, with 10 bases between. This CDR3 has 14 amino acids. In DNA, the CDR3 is TGTGCCAGCAGCCCTTACAGGGACACCGGGGAGCTGTTTTTT. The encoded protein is CASSPYRDTGELFF.

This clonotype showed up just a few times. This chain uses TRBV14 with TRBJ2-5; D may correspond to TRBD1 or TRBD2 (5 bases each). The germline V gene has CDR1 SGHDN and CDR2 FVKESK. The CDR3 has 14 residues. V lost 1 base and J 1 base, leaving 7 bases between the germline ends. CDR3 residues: CASSQVGGQETQYF. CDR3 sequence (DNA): TGTGCCAGCAGCCAAGTTGGGGGCCAAGAGACCCAGTACTTC.

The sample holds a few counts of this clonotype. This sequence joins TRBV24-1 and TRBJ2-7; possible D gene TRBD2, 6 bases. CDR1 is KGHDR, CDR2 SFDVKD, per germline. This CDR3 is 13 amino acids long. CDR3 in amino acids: CAPRRAGGYEQYV. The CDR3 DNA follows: TGTGCTCCCAGGCGGGCCGGGGGCTACGAGCAGTACGTC.

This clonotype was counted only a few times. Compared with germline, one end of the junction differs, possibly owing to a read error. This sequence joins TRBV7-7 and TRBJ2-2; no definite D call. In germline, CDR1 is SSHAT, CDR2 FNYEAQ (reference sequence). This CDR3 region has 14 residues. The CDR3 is CASSPDANTGELFF. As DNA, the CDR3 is TGTGCTAGCAGCCCGGATGCGAACACCGGGGAGCTGTTTTTT.

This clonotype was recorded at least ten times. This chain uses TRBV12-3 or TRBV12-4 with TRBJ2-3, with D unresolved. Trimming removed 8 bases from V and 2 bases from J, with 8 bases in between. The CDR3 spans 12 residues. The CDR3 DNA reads TGTGCCAGCTCACCGACCACAGATACGCAGTATTTT. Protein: CASSPTTDTQYF.

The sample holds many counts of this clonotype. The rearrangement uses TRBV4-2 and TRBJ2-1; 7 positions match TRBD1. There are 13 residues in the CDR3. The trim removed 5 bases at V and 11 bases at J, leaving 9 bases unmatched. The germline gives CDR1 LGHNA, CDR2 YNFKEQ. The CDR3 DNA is TGTGCCAGCAGCGAGGGGACAGTTCATAAGCAGTTCTTC. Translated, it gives CASSEGTVHKQFF.

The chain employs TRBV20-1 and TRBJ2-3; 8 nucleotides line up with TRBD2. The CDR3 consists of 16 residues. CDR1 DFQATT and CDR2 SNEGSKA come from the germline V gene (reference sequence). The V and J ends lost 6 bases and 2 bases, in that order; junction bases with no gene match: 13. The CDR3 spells CSATPIRGGPTDTQYF. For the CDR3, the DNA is TGCAGTGCCACCCCTATACGGGGGGGCCCCACAGATACGCAGTATTTT.

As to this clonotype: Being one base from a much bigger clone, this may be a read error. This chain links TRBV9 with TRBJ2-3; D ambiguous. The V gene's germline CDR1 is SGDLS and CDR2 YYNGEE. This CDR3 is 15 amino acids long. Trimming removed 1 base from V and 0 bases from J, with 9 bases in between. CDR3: CASSVFGASTDTQYF. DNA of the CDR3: TGTGCCAGCAGCGTATTCGGTGCTAGCACAGATACGCAGTATTTT.

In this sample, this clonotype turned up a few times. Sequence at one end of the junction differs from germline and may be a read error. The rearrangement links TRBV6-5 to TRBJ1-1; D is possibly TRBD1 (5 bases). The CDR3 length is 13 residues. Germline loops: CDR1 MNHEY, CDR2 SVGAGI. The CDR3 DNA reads TGTGCCAGCGGTTATAGGGGGAACACTGAAGCTTTCTTT. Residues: CASGYRGNTEAFF.

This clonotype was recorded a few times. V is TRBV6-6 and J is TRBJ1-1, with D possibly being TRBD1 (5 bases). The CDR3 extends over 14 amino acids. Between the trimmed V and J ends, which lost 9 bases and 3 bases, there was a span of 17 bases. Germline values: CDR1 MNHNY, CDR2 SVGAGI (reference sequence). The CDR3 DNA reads TGTGCCAGTTGGGGGAGGGGCAGGGACACTGAAGCTTTCTTT. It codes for CASWGRGRDTEAFF.

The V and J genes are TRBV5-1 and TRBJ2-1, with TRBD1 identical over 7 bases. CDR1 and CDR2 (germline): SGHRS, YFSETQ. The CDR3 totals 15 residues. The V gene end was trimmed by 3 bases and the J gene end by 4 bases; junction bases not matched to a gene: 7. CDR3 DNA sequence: TGCGCCAGCAGCTCGACAGGGACGGCTTACAATGAGCAGTTCTTC. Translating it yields CASSSTGTAYNEQFF.

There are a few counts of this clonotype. The CDR3 DNA reads as TGCAGCGTTGAAGGCAACCGGGACGAAGGGACCCAGTACTTC. Translating it yields CSVEGNRDEGTQYF. The chain carries TRBV29-1 and TRBJ2-5; either TRBD1 or TRBD2 may fit D (5 bases each). Germline CDR1 is SQVTM and CDR2 is ANQGSEA. V lost 1 base and J 7 bases, leaving 16 bases between the germline ends. The CDR3 contains 14 residues.

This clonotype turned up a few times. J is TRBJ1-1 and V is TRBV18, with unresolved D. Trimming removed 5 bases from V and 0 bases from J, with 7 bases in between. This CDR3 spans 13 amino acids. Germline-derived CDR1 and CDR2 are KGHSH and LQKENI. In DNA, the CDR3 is TGTGCCAGCTCAACTGATCTGAACACTGAAGCTTTCTTT. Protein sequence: CASSTDLNTEAFF.

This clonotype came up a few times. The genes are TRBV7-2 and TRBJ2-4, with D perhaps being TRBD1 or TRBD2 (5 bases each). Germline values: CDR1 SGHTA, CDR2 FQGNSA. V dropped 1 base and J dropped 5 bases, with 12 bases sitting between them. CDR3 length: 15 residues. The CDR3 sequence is CASSLVGPSQNIQYF. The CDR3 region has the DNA TGTGCCAGCAGCTTAGTGGGACCCAGCCAAAACATTCAGTACTTC.

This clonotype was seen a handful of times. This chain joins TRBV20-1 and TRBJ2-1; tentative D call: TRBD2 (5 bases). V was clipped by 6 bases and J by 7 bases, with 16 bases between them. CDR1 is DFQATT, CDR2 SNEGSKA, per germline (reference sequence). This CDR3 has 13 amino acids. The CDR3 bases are TGCAGTGCCCGCCGGCCCTCGGGAAATGAGCAGTTCTTC. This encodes CSARRPSGNEQFF.

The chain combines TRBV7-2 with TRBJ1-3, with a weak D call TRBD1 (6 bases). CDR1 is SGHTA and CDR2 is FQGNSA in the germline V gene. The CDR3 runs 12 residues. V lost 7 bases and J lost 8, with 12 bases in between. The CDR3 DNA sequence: TGTGCCAGCACCCTAGGGGGATACACCATATATTTT. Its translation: CASTLGGYTIYF.

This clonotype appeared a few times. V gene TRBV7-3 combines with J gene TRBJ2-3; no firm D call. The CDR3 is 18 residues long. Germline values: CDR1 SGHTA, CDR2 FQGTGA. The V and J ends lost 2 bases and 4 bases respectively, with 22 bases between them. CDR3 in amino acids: CASSLWSGGKMAADTQYF. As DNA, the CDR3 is TGTGCCAGCAGCTTATGGTCTGGCGGAAAAATGGCTGCAGATACGCAGTATTTT.

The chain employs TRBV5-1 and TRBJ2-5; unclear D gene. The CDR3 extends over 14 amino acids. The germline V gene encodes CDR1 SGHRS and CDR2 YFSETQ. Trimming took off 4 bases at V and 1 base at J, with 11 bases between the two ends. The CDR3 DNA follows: TGCGCCAGCAGCCTTTTGCTTAGCCAAGAGACCCAGTACTTC. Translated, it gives CASSLLLSQETQYF.